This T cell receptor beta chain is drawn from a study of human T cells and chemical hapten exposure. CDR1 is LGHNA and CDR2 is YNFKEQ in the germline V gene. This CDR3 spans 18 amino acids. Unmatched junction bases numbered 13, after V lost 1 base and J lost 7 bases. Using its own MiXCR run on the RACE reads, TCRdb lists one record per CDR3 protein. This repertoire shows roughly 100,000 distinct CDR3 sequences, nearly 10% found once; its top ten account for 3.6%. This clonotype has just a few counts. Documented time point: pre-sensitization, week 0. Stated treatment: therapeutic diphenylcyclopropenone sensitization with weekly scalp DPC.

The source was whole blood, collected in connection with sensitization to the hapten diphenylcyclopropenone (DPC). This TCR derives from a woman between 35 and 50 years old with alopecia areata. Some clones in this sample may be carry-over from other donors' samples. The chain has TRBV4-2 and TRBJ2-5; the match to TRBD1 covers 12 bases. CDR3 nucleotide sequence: TGTGCCAGCAGCCAAGCTTTCCCCGGGACAGGGGGCGGAAGGACCCAGTACTTC. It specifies CASSQAFPGTGGGRTQYF.